The clone carrying this TCR beta chain was found many times. Its antigen remains unknown. TCRdb independently ran MiXCR on the reads; one entry per CDR3 protein. The sample consists of roughly 300,000 distinct CDR3 sequences, 8% to 10% of them appearing once. The data were obtained in a study of T cell repertoires in cytomegalovirus infection. At the level of the study: Through public TCR beta signatures, both CMV infection and matching HLA type were indicated. General study points: Totalled public TCR beta family frequency picked out people who carried CMV plus the relevant HLA. CMV-specific TCR beta clonotypes restricted by HLA-C dominated the ex vivo response.

In germline, CDR1 is SGHTA, CDR2 FQGTGA. The CDR3 length is 15 residues. V gave up 2 bases and J gave up 8 bases, with 16 bases separating them. The genes are TRBV7-3 and TRBJ2-1; D is perhaps TRBD1 (6 bases). This sequence was found in a human donor in good health (CMV status not recorded). Some clones in this sample may be carry-over from other donors' samples. The sequenced sample consisted of PBMCs. The CDR3 sequence: CASSLGLTGGDEQFF. As DNA, the CDR3 is TGTGCCAGCAGCTTAGGGCTAACTGGGGGCGATGAGCAGTTCTTC.